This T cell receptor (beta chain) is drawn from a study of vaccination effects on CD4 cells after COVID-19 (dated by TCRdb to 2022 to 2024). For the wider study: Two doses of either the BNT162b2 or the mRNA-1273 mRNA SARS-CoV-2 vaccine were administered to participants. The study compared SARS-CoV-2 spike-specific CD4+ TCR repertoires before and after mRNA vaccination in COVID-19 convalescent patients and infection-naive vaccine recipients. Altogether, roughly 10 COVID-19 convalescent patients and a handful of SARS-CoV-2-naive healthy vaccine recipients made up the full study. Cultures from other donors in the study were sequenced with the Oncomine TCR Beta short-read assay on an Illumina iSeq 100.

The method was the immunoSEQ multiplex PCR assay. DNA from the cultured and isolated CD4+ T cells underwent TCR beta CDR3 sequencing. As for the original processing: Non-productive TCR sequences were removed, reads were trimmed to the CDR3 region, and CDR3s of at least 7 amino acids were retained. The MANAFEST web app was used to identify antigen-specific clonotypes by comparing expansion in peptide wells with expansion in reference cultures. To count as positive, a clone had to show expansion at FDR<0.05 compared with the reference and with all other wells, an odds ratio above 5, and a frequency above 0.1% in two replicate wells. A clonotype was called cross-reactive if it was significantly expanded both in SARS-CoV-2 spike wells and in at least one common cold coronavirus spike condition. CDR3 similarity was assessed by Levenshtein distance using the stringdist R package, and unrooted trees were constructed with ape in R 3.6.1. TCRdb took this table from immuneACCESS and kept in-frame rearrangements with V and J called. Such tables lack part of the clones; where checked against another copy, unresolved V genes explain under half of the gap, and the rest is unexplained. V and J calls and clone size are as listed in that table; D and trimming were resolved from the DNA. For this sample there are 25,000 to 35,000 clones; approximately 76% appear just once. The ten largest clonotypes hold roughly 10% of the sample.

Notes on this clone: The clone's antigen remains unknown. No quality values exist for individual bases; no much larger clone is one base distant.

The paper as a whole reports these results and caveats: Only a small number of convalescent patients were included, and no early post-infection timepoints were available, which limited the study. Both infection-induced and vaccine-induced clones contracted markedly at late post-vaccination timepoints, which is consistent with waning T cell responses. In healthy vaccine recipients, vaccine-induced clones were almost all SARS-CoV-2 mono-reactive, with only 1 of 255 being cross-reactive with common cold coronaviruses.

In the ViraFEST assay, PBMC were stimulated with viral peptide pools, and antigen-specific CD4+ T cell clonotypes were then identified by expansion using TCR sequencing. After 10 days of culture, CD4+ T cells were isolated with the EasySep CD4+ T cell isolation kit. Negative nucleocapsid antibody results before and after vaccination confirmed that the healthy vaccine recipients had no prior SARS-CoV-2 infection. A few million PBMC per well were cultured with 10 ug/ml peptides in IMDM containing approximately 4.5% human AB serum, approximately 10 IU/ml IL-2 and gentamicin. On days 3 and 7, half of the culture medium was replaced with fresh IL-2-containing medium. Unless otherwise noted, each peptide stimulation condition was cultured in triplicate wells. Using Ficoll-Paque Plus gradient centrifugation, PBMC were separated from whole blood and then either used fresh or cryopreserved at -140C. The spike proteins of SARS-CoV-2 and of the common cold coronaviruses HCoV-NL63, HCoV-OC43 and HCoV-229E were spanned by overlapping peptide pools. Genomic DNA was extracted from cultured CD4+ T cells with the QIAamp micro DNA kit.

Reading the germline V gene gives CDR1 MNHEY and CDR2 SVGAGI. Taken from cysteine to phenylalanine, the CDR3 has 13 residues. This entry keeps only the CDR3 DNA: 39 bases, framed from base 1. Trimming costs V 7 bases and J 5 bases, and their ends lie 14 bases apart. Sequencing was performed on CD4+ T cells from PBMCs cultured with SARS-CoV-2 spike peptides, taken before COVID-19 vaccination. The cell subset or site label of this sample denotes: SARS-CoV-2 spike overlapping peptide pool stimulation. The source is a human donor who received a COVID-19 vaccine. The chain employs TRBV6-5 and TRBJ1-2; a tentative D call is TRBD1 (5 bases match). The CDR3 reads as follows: CASTWGTEYGYTF. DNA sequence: TGTGCCAGCACTTGGGGGACCGAGTATGGCTACACCTTC.